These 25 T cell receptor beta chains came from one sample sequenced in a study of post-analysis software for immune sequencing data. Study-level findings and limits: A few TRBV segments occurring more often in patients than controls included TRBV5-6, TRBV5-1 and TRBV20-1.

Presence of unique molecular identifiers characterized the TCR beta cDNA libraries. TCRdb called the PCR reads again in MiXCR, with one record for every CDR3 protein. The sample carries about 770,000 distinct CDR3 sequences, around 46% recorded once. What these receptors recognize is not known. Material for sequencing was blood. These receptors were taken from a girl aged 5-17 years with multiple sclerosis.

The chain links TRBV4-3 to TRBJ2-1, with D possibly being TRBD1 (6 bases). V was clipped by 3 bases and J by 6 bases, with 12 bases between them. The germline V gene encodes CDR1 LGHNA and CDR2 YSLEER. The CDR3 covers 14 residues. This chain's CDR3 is CASSQRGTVNEQFF. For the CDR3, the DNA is TGCGCCAGCAGCCAGAGGGGGACCGTCAATGAGCAGTTCTTC.

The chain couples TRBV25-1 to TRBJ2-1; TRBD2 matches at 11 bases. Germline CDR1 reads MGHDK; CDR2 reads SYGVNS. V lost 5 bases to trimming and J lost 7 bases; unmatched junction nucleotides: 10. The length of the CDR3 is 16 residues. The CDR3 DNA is TGTGCCAGCAGTCGGATAGCGGGAGGGCCAGGGAATGAGCAGTTCTTC. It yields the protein CASSRIAGGPGNEQFF.

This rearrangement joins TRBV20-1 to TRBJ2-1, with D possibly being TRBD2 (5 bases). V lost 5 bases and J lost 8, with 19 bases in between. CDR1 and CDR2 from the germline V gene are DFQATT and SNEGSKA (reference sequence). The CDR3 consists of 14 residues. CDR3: CSAAQSLVPDEQFF. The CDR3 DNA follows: TGCAGTGCTGCCCAGTCACTAGTCCCGGATGAGCAGTTCTTC.

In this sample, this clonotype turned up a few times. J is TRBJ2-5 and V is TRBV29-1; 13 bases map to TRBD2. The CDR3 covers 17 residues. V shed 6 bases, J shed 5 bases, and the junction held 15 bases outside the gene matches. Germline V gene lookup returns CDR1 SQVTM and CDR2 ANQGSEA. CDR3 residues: CSVVRGLAGVRAETQYF. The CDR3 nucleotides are TGCAGCGTGGTGAGAGGACTAGCGGGAGTTAGGGCGGAGACCCAGTACTTC. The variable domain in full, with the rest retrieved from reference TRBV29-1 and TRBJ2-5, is SAVISQKPSRDICQRGTSLTIQCQVDSQVTMMFWYRQQPGQSLTLIATANQGSEATYESGFVIDKFPISRPNLTFSTLTVSNMSPEDSSIYLCSVVRGLAGVRAETQYFGPGTRLLVL.

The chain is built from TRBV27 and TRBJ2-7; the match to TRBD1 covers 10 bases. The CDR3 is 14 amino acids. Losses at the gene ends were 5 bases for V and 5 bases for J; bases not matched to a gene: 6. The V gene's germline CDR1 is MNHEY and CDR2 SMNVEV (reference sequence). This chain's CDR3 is CASSTRDRGHEQYF. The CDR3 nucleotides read TGTGCCAGCAGTACCCGGGACAGGGGCCACGAGCAGTACTTC.

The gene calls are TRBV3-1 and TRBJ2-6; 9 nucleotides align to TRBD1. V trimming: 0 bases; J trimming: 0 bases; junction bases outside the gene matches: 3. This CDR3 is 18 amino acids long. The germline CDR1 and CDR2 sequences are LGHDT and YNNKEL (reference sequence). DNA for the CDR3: TGTGCCAGCAGCCAAGATCCGGGACAGGGCTCTGGGGCCAACGTCCTGACTTTC. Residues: CASSQDPGQGSGANVLTF.

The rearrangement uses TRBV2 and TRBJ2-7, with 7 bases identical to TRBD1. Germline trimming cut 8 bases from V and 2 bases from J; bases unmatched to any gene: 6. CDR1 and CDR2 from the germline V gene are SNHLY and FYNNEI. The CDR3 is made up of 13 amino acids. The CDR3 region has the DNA TGTGCCAGCTACGGGACAGAGCCCTACGAGCAGTACTTC. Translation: CASYGTEPYEQYF. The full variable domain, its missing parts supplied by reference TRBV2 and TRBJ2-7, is EPEVTQTPSHQVTQMGQEVILRCVPISNHLYFYWYRQILGQKVEFLVSFYNNEISEKSEIFDDQFSVERPDGSNFTLKIRSTKLEDSAMYFCASYGTEPYEQYFGPGTRLTVT.

The CDR3 DNA sequence: TGTGCCAGCGGCGGGAGACAGGACCTCAATGAGCAGTACTTC. Protein: CASGGRQDLNEQYF. The gene calls are TRBV6-1 and TRBJ2-5, with a tentative D call TRBD2 (7 bases). Trimming shortened V by 8 bases and J by 11 bases, and 24 bases separated the two germline ends. CDR3 length: 14 amino acids. Germline V lookup: CDR1 MNHNS, CDR2 SASEGT.

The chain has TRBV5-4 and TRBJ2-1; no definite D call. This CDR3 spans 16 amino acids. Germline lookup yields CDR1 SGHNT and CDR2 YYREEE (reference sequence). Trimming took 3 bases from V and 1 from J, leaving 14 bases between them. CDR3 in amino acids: CASSSRGAASYNEQFF. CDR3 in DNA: TGTGCCAGCAGCTCCCGCGGAGCTGCGTCCTACAATGAGCAGTTCTTC.

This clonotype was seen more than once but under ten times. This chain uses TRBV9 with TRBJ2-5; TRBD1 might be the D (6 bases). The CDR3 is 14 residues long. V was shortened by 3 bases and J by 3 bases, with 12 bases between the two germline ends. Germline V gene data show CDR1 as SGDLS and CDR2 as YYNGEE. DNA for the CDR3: TGTGCCAGCAGCGAGTTTGCAGGGGAAGAGACCCAGTACTTC. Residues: CASSEFAGEETQYF. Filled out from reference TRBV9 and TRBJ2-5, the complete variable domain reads DSGVTQTPKHLITATGQRVTLRCSPRSGDLSVYWYQQSLDQGLQFLIQYYNGEERAKGNILERFSAQQFPDLHSELNLSSLELGDSALYFCASSEFAGEETQYFGPGTRLLVL.

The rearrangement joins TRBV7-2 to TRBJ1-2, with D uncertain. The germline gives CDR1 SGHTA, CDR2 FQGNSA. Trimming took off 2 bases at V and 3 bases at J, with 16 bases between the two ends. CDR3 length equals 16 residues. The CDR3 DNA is TGTGCCAGCAGCTTATCCCAACTGCAAGGAGACTATGGCTACACCTTC. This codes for CASSLSQLQGDYGYTF.

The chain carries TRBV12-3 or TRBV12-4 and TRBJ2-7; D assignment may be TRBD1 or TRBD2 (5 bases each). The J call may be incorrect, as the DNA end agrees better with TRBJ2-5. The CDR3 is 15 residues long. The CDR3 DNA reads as TGTGCCAGCAGTTTTAGGGACCCCAGTCAAGAGACCCAGTACTTC. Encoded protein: CASSFRDPSQETQYF.

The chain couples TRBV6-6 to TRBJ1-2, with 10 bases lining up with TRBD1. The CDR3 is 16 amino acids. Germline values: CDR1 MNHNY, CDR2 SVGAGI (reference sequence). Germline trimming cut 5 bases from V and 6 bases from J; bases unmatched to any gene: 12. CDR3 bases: TGTGCCAGCAGTCCTCACACCGGGACAGGGGAAAATGGCTACACCTTC. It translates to CASSPHTGTGENGYTF.

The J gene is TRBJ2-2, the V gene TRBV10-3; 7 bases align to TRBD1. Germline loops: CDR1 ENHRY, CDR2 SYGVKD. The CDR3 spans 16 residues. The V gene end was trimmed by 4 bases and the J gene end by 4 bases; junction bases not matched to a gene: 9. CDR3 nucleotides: TGTGCCATCAGTGCCGGGACAGTTGGACCCACCGGGGAGCTGTTTTTT. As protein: CAISAGTVGPTGELFF.

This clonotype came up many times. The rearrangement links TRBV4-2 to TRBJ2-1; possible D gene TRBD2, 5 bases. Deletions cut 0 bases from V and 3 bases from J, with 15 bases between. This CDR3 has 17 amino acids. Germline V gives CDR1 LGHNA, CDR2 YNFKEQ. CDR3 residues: CASSQEETGIHYNEQFF. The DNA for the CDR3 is TGTGCCAGCAGCCAAGAAGAGACCGGGATTCACTACAATGAGCAGTTCTTC.

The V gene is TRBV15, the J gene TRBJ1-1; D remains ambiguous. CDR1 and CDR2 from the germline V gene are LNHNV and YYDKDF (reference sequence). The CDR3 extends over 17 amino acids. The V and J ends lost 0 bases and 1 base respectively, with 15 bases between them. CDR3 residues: CATSRDRSREGNTEAFF. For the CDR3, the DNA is TGTGCCACCAGCAGAGATCGGTCCCGCGAAGGGAACACTGAAGCTTTCTTT. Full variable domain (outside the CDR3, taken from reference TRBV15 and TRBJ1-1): DAMVIQNPRYQVTQFGKPVTLSCSQTLNHNVMYWYQQKSSQAPKLLFHYYDKDFNNEADTPDNFQSRRPNTSFCFLDIRSPGLGDTAMYLCATSRDRSREGNTEAFFGQGTRLTVV.

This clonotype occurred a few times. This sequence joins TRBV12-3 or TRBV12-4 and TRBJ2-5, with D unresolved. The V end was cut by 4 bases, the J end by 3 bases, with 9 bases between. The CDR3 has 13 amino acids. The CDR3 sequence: CASSSSYEETQYF. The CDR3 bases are TGTGCCAGCAGTTCCTCTTACGAAGAGACCCAGTACTTC.

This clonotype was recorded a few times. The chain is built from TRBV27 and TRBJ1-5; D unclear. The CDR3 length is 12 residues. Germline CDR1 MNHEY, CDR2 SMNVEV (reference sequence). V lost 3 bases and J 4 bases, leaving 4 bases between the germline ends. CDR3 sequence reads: CASSFFNQPQHF. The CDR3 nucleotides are TGTGCCAGCAGTTTCTTTAATCAGCCCCAGCATTTT.

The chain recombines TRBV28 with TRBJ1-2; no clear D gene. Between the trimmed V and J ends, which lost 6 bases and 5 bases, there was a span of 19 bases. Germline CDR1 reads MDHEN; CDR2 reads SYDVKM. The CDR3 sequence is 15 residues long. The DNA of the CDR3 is TGTGCCAGCAGAAGTTTCCAGGCGGACGTATATGGCTACACCTTC. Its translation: CASRSFQADVYGYTF.

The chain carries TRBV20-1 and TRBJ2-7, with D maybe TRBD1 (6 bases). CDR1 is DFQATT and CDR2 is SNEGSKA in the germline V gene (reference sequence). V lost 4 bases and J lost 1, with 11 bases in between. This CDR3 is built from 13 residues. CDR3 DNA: TGCAGTGCTACCGGACAGTTTTCCTACGAGCAGTACTTC. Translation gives CSATGQFSYEQYF.

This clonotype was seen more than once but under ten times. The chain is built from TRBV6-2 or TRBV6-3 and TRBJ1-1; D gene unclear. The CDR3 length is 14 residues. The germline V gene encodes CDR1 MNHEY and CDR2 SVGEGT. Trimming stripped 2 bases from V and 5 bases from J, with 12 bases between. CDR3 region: CASSYREFGTEAFF. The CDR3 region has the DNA TGTGCCAGCAGTTACCGGGAGTTTGGGACTGAAGCTTTCTTT.

CDR3 residues: CSAPPQGTPETQYF. The CDR3 bases are TGCAGTGCTCCCCCACAGGGGACCCCAGAGACCCAGTACTTC. The chain links TRBV20-1 to TRBJ2-7, with 7 positions matching TRBD1. Near its end, the DNA agrees better with TRBJ2-5, so the J call may be wrong. The germline V gene encodes CDR1 DFQATT and CDR2 SNEGSKA (reference sequence). The CDR3 runs to 14 residues.

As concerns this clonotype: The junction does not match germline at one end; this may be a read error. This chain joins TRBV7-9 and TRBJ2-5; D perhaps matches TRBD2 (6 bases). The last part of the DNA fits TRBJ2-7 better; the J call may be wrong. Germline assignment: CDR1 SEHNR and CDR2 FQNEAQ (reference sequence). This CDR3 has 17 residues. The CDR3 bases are TGTGCCGGCAGCTTAAGTAGGTTGGCTAGCGACAACTACGAGCAGTACTTC. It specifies CAGSLSRLASDNYEQYF.

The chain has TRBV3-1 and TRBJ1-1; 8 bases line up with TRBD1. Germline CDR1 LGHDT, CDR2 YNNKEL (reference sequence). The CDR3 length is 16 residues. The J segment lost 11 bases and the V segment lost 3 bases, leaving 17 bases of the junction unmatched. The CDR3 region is CASSHLLGQAAIVAFF. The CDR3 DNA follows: TGTGCCAGCAGCCACCTGTTGGGACAGGCCGCGATAGTCGCTTTCTTT.

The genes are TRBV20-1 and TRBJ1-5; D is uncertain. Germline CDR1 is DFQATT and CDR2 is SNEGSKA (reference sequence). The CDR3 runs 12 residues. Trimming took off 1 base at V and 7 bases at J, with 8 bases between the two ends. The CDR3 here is CSARVAGQPQHF. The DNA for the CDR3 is TGCAGTGCTAGAGTAGCGGGGCAGCCCCAGCATTTT.